The 3 T cell receptor beta chains presented below share a single source sample, sequenced in a study of blood T cell repertoires in COVID-19. TCRdb keeps only in-frame clones here, not all; method: immunoSEQ multiplex PCR. This table holds about 280,000 clones, nearly 90% found once. The sequencing sample was made of peripheral blood. The source is a man between 18 and 35 years old with active or convalescent COVID-19.

The gene calls are TRBV7-9 and TRBJ1-2; 7 nucleotides align to TRBD1. The junction had 5 bases not matched to a gene; V was cut back by 1 base and J by 6 bases. Germline V gene data show CDR1 as SEHNR and CDR2 as FQNEAQ (reference sequence). The CDR3 extends over 14 amino acids. The CDR3 nucleotides read TGTGCCAGCAGCTTAGTTCTTGGACAGGATGGCTACACCTTC. Its protein is CASSLVLGQDGYTF.

The chain has TRBV19 and TRBJ1-6; 7 bases line up with TRBD1. Trimming removed 6 bases from V and 10 bases from J; junction bases left unmatched: 12. This CDR3 has 15 residues. Germline loops: CDR1 LNHDA, CDR2 SQIVND (reference sequence). CDR3 sequence: CASRPGQNVPSPLHF. The CDR3 DNA sequence: TGTGCCAGTAGACCGGGACAGAACGTCCCATCACCCCTCCACTTT.

This chain links TRBV12-3 or TRBV12-4 with TRBJ1-1; D unclear. Trimming shortened V by 6 bases and J by 4 bases, and 12 bases separated the two germline ends. CDR3 length: 13 amino acids. The CDR3 DNA reads as TGTGCCAGCAGAAAAGGACTGGCCACTGAAGCTTTCTTT. Translated, it gives CASRKGLATEAFF.